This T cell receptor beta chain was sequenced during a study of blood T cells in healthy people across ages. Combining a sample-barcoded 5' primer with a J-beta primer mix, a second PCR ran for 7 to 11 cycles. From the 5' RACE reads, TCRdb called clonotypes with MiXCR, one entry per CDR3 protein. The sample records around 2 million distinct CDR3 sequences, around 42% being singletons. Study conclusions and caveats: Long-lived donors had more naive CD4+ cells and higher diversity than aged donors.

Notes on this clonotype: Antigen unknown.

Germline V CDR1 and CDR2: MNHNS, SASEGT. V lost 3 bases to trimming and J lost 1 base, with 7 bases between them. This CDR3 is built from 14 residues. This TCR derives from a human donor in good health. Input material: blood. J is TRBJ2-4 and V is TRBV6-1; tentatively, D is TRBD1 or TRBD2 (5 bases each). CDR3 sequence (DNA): TGTGCCAGCAGTGACGGGGACGCCAAAAACATTCAGTACTTC. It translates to CASSDGDAKNIQYF.